These T cell receptor beta chains were read from a single sample in a study of graft-versus-host responses after intestinal transplantation. The antigens for these receptors are not known. The repertoire was sequenced with immunoSEQ multiplex PCR; TCRdb's copy has only in-frame clones and lacks some. The sample holds 73,000 or so clones, nearly 90% seen once. Source: unstimulated CD8+ T cells sorted from spleen or lymph node cells, taken before transplant. All receptors come from a human donor who was the organ donor for an intestinal transplant. CDR3s include the opening cysteine and the closing phenylalanine or tryptophan. The D gene is left open where the match is weak. Clone size appears in some rows only: once, few, many, or a class for an expanded clone.

CDR3nt,CDR3aa,abundance,v_gene,j_gene,d_gene
TGTGCCAGCAGTATGTGGGAGGGCACTGAAGCTTTCTTT,CASSMWEGTEAFF,.,TRBV6-5,TRBJ1-1,.
TGTGCCAGCAGCTTAGCTGTCAGGGTAGAGACCCAGTACTTC,CASSLAVRVETQYF,once,TRBV7-9,TRBJ2-5,.
TGTGCCAGCAGCGTAGGACAGAGCCAAGAGACCCAGTACTTC,CASSVGQSQETQYF,.,TRBV9,TRBJ2-5,.
TGTGCCAGCAGTTTAGGCTCGGGTGAGCAGTTCTTC,CASSLGSGEQFF,.,TRBV27,TRBJ2-1,.
TGTGCCAGCAGCCAGGGGGACACCGAGACCAATCAGCCCCAGCATTTT,CASSQGDTETNQPQHF,.,TRBV4-2,TRBJ1-5,.
TGTGCCACCAGCAGAGCGGGACTAGCGGCTTCCGGGGAGCTGTTTTTT,CATSRAGLAASGELFF,once,TRBV15,TRBJ2-2,TRBD2
TGTGCCAGCAGCGTAGCCGGGACAGCTCTCACCGGGGAGCTGTTTTTT,CASSVAGTALTGELFF,.,TRBV9,TRBJ2-2,TRBD1
TGTGCCAGCAGCGAGGAGGGAACTTCTGGGGCCAACGTCCTGACTTTC,CASSEEGTSGANVLTF,.,TRBV6-4,TRBJ2-6,.
TGTGCCAGCGCAGCGGGGGATCCCTACAATGAGCAGTTCTTC,CASAAGDPYNEQFF,.,TRBV6-4,TRBJ2-1,TRBD2
TGTGCCAGCAGTAAAAGCGGGGGGAAACAAGAGACCCAGTACTTC,CASSKSGGKQETQYF,.,TRBV6-5,TRBJ2-5,TRBD2
TGTGCCAGCAGTTCCGACCAAGAGACCCAGTACTTC,CASSSDQETQYF,.,TRBV6-6,TRBJ2-5,.
TGCGCCAGCAGCCAAGATCTCACTCGTACCTTCAACTATGGCTACACCTTC,CASSQDLTRTFNYGYTF,.,TRBV4-3,TRBJ1-2,.